What follows are 9 T cell receptor beta chains derived from one specimen sequenced in a study of metastatic and nonmetastatic thyroid tumors. TCRdb called clones again from the PCR reads with MiXCR. This table holds roughly 70,000 clones, more than 15% found once. No patient had received any treatment before thyroid surgery. Sequenced sample: blood. These TCRs come from a female donor with papillary thyroid cancer or a benign thyroid nodule (not recorded which). Some clones in this sample may be carry-over from other donors' samples.

Comment on this clone: A much larger clone sits a single nucleotide away, making a read error possible. This chain links TRBV6-5 with TRBJ2-5; 7 bases align to TRBD1. The CDR3 has 15 residues. Germline CDR1 is MNHEY and CDR2 is SVGAGI. V shed 4 bases and J 5 bases; nucleotides not matched to a gene: 10. This CDR3 reads CASSLGQVPGETQYF. CDR3 DNA sequence: TGTGCCAGCAGTTTAGGACAGGTCCCAGGCGAGACCCAGTACTTC.

Ten or more counts support this clone. The V gene is TRBV12-3 or TRBV12-4, the J gene TRBJ2-2, with D perhaps matching TRBD2 (5 bases). The CDR3 is 13 amino acids. The V and J ends lost 5 bases and 9 bases respectively, with 13 bases between them. CDR3: CASSPGLSRELFF. CDR3 coding DNA: TGTGCCAGCAGTCCTGGACTTTCCCGGGAGCTGTTTTTT.

The chain carries TRBV5-1 and TRBJ1-1; D uncertain. Germline V gene data show CDR1 as SGHRS and CDR2 as YFSETQ. The CDR3 totals 14 residues. Trimming took 0 bases from V and 4 from J, leaving 10 bases between them. This chain's CDR3 is CASSLEGFGTEAFF. CDR3 in DNA: TGCGCCAGCAGCTTGGAAGGGTTTGGCACTGAAGCTTTCTTT.

V is TRBV7-6 and J is TRBJ2-1; 11 nucleotides align to TRBD2. Germline V lookup: CDR1 SGHVS, CDR2 FNYEAQ. This CDR3 has 15 residues. Losses at the gene ends were 8 bases for V and 1 base for J; bases not matched to a gene: 4. The CDR3 bases are TGTGCCAGCCATAGCGGGAGGGCATCCTACAATGAGCAGTTCTTC. Translated, it gives CASHSGRASYNEQFF.

This clone was found a few times. Other DNA sequences in this specimen translate into the identical CDR3. The CDR3 here is CASSIFGGMNTEAFF. The CDR3 DNA is TGTGCCAGTAGTATCTTTGGGGGCATGAACACTGAAGCTTTCTTT. V and J are TRBV19 and TRBJ1-1, with D maybe TRBD1 (6 bases). From germline, CDR1 is LNHDA and CDR2 SQIVND (reference sequence). V was cut by 3 bases and J by 0 bases, with 11 bases left in between. The CDR3 is made up of 15 amino acids.

The chain uses TRBV6-1 and TRBJ2-7; 8 positions match TRBD2. The CDR3 is made up of 16 amino acids. The trim removed 6 bases at V and 2 bases at J, leaving 12 bases unmatched. In germline, CDR1 is MNHNS, CDR2 SASEGT. In nucleotides, the CDR3 is TGTGCCAGCAGCGACTGGACTAGCTGTTATACCTACGAGCAGTACTTC. It is translated as CASSDWTSCYTYEQYF.

This clone came up many times. The chain has TRBV7-9 and TRBJ2-2; no reliable D call. This CDR3 has 14 residues. Germline CDR1 is SEHNR and CDR2 is FQNEAQ (reference sequence). V was trimmed by 7 bases and J by 1 base, leaving 10 bases between them. The CDR3 loop reads CASTLTGNTGELFF. CDR3 DNA sequence: TGTGCCAGCACCCTAACCGGGAACACCGGGGAGCTGTTTTTT.

This clone is deemed medium-sized. The chain employs TRBV9 and TRBJ2-2; TRBD2 matches at 9 bases. The germline V gene encodes CDR1 SGDLS and CDR2 YYNGEE. The CDR3 is 15 residues long. The junction had 6 bases not matched to a gene; V was cut back by 6 bases and J by 3 bases. The CDR3 sequence is CASTAGTSYTGELFF. CDR3 sequence (DNA): TGTGCCAGCACCGCCGGGACTAGCTACACCGGGGAGCTGTTTTTT.

In its sample, this clone was seen many times. This chain joins TRBV11-3 and TRBJ2-5; D gene unclear. Germline CDR1 is SGHNT and CDR2 is YENEEA. Trimming took 6 bases from V and 3 from J, leaving 5 bases between them. The length of the CDR3 is 11 residues. The DNA of the CDR3 is TGTGCCAGCAGTAAAAAAGAGACCCAGTACTTC. This encodes CASSKKETQYF.